The 17 T cell receptor beta chains listed next were all sequenced from one sample in a study of shared clonotypes between healthy human individuals. This table comes from immunoSEQ multiplex PCR, and its TCRdb copy is limited to in-frame clones, with some not included. The sample shows around 2,000,000 clones, about 95% of them seen only once. Naive-designated CD8 cells lacked CD45RO, were positively enriched for CCR7, and omitted terminally differentiated effector memory CD45RA+ cells. The sequenced sample consisted of naive CD8+ T cells sorted from blood. The receptors were sampled from a man between 18 and 35 years old in good health.

This rearrangement joins TRBV5-1 to TRBJ1-1; no firm D call. The CDR3 is made up of 17 amino acids. CDR1 SGHRS and CDR2 YFSETQ come from the germline V gene. The V and J ends lost 7 bases and 0 bases respectively, with 22 bases between them. The CDR3 loop is CASRLLGPTEVNTEAFF. CDR3 nucleotide sequence: TGCGCCAGCCGCCTCCTCGGGCCCACCGAGGTGAACACTGAAGCTTTCTTT.

Here the CDR3 DNA reads TGTGCCACCCAACTAACGAACACCGGGGAGCTGTTTTTT. It specifies CATQLTNTGELFF. The V call is TRBV5-4, the J call TRBJ2-2; D not resolved. The CDR3 is 13 residues long. V was shortened by 9 bases and J by 0 bases, with 9 bases between the two germline ends. The V gene's germline CDR1 is SGHNT and CDR2 YYREEE (reference sequence).

For the CDR3, the DNA is TGTGCCAGCGCAAAAATCCTAGCGGGGGTCTACAATGAGCAGTTCTTC. Protein product: CASAKILAGVYNEQFF. The genes are TRBV2 and TRBJ2-1; 10 bases fit TRBD2. Germline V gene lookup returns CDR1 SNHLY and CDR2 FYNNEI. The CDR3 is 16 residues long. V lost 8 bases to trimming and J lost 3 bases; unmatched junction nucleotides: 10.

V is TRBV29-1 and J is TRBJ2-5; D is unclear. This CDR3 is built from 11 residues. Germline loops: CDR1 SQVTM, CDR2 ANQGSEA. V lost 5 bases to trimming and J lost 5 bases, with 9 bases between them. CDR3 residues: CSVLVLETQYF. CDR3 DNA: TGCAGCGTTCTCGTTCTCGAGACCCAGTACTTC.

The chain is built from TRBV5-6 and TRBJ2-7; D possibly corresponds to TRBD1 (6 bases). V lost 3 bases and J lost 5, with 15 bases in between. The germline CDR1 and CDR2 sequences are SGHDT and YYEEEE. This CDR3 has 14 residues. CDR3 region: CASSYVTGFNEQYF. In nucleotides, the CDR3 is TGTGCCAGCAGCTACGTAACAGGGTTTAACGAGCAGTACTTC.

The rearrangement uses TRBV6-5 and TRBJ2-7; 9 bases agree with TRBD1. The CDR3 totals 14 residues. Germline V gives CDR1 MNHEY, CDR2 SVGAGI. After removal of 6 bases from V and 3 bases from J, the junction contained 6 bases not matched to a gene. The CDR3, as DNA: TGTGCCAGCAGAACAGGGGGCGAGGACTACGAGCAGTACTTC. It codes for CASRTGGEDYEQYF.

The genes are TRBV2 and TRBJ2-1, with 7 bases aligning to TRBD2. Germline values: CDR1 SNHLY, CDR2 FYNNEI. Trimming removed 3 bases from V and 8 bases from J; junction bases left unmatched: 10. This CDR3 spans 15 amino acids. In nucleotides, the CDR3 is TGTGCCAGCAGTGACCAGCGGGGTGGCACAGATGAGCAGTTCTTC. This gives the protein CASSDQRGGTDEQFF.

V gene TRBV27 combines with J gene TRBJ2-7; TRBD1 matches 8 bases. Germline CDR1 MNHEY, CDR2 SMNVEV (reference sequence). This CDR3 contains 13 residues. Losses at the gene ends were 6 bases for V and 5 bases for J; bases not matched to a gene: 6. CDR3 in DNA: TGTGCCAGCAGCCCGGGACAGGTACACGAGCAGTACTTC. This translates into CASSPGQVHEQYF.

The CDR3 sequence: CASSSPTSEDTQYF. CDR3 coding DNA: TGTGCCAGCAGCTCCCCGACTAGTGAGGATACGCAGTATTTT. The V and J genes are TRBV7-3 and TRBJ2-3; D might be TRBD2 (6 bases). Germline V gene lookup returns CDR1 SGHTA and CDR2 FQGTGA. Between the trimmed V and J ends, which lost 4 bases and 6 bases, there was a span of 14 bases. The CDR3 extends over 14 amino acids. The entire variable domain, with the rest obtained from reference TRBV7-3 and TRBJ2-3, is as follows: GAGVSQTPSNKVTEKGKYVELRCDPISGHTALYWYRQSLGQGPEFLIYFQGTGAADDSGLPNDRFFAVRPEGSVSTLKIQRTERGDSAVYLCASSSPTSEDTQYFGPGTRLTVL.

This clone was seen only once. The chain uses TRBV7-9 and TRBJ1-2; D call uncertain. Germline loops: CDR1 SEHNR, CDR2 FQNEAQ (reference sequence). This CDR3 contains 16 residues. V was pared by 5 bases and J by 2 bases, with 18 bases between. The CDR3 region has the DNA TGTGCCAGCAGCCAGGACGGGAGTCTAGTAAACTATGGCTACACCTTC. Its protein is CASSQDGSLVNYGYTF.

The chain uses TRBV7-9 and TRBJ2-1; TRBD1 agrees at 8 bases. Germline CDR1 is SEHNR and CDR2 is FQNEAQ (reference sequence). V was clipped by 1 base and J by 4 bases; unmatched bases: 6. CDR3 length: 16 amino acids. CDR3 in DNA: TGTGCCAGCAGCTTAGAGCAGGGACAGGTTTACAATGAGCAGTTCTTC. Its protein is CASSLEQGQVYNEQFF.

To note about this clone: Other DNA sequences in the sample encode the same CDR3. The DNA for the CDR3 is TGTGCCAGCAGCTTGGGTCTTCAAGAGACCCAGTACTTC. Its translation: CASSLGLQETQYF. V is TRBV5-4 and J is TRBJ2-5; D is unresolved. This CDR3 comprises 13 residues. Germline V lookup: CDR1 SGHNT, CDR2 YYREEE (reference sequence). Trimming pared 0 bases from V and 2 bases from J, leaving 5 bases between. The variable domain in full, completed from reference TRBV5-4 and TRBJ2-5, reads ETGVTQSPTHLIKTRGQQVTLRCSSQSGHNTVSWYQQALGQGPQFIFQYYREEENGRGNFPPRFSGLQFPNYSSELNVNALELDDSALYLCASSLGLQETQYFGPGTRLLVL.

This chain links TRBV7-9 with TRBJ2-7; maybe TRBD2 (6 bases). This CDR3 is 15 amino acids long. CDR1 SEHNR and CDR2 FQNEAQ come from the germline V gene (reference sequence). The V end lost 4 bases, the J end lost 2 bases, and 15 bases lay between the germline ends. CDR3 sequence (DNA): TGTGCCAGCAGCTGGGCCACAGGACTACCCTACGAGCAGTACTTC. Residues: CASSWATGLPYEQYF.

The chain employs TRBV28 and TRBJ1-6; D is undetermined. In germline, CDR1 is MDHEN, CDR2 SYDVKM. With 10 bases removed from V and 0 bases from J, the gap between germline ends came to 10 bases. The CDR3 has 14 amino acids. For the CDR3, the DNA is TGTGCCACCCACACGAGCTCCTATAATTCACCCCTCCACTTT. Translation: CATHTSSYNSPLHF.

V gene TRBV19 combines with J gene TRBJ2-7; 11 nucleotides line up with TRBD1. V trimming: 4 bases; J trimming: 1 base; junction bases outside the gene matches: 6. The CDR3 has 16 residues. Germline lookup yields CDR1 LNHDA and CDR2 SQIVND (reference sequence). CDR3 protein: CASSKMWDRGSYEQYF. CDR3 in DNA: TGTGCCAGTAGTAAAATGTGGGACAGGGGGTCCTACGAGCAGTACTTC.

The gene calls are TRBV9 and TRBJ2-1; TRBD2 matches 13 bases. The CDR3 contains 17 residues. Per germline, CDR1 SGDLS and CDR2 YYNGEE. J lost 8 bases, V lost 3 bases, and 11 bases had no gene match. CDR3 loop: CASSGTSGRAGFHEQFF. The CDR3 coding sequence is TGTGCCAGCAGCGGCACTAGCGGGAGGGCCGGGTTCCATGAGCAGTTCTTC.

V is TRBV6-6 and J is TRBJ2-1; D tentatively fits TRBD1 or TRBD2 (5 bases each). V was cut by 5 bases and J by 2 bases, with 16 bases left in between. Germline V CDR1 and CDR2: MNHNY, SVGAGI (reference sequence). The CDR3 is 16 residues long. CDR3 coding DNA: TGTGCCAGCAGTCACGGGGCAGATGTCACCTACAATGAGCAGTTCTTC. Translation gives CASSHGADVTYNEQFF.